The sequence of this T cell receptor beta chain was determined in a study of blood T cell repertoires in COVID-19. Study background: There were acute and convalescent COVID-19 samples, and they came from the United States, Italy and Spain. T cells, B-cell-depleted T cells, or PBMCs supplied cDNA or gDNA.

Participants reported their clinical history, and cohort assignment relied on those reports. This CDR3 region has 14 residues. V gave up 3 bases and J gave up 2 bases, with 8 bases separating them. The germline V gene has CDR1 SEHNR and CDR2 FQNEAQ (reference sequence). The protocol was immunoSEQ multiplex PCR, while the TCRdb copy is restricted to in-frame clones and leaves out a portion. There are over 200,000 clones in the sample; 85% occur only once, and around a sixth lies in the top ten. This TCR was sampled from a man aged 35 to 55 who had recovered from COVID-19. The sequencing input was PBMCs or T cells enriched from blood (not recorded which). The rearrangement links TRBV7-9 to TRBJ1-3; D not resolved. This chain's CDR3 is CASSFGVAGNTIYF. DNA of the CDR3: TGTGCCAGCAGCTTCGGAGTAGCTGGAAACACCATATATTTT.